This passage covers 27 T cell receptor beta chains from one sample sequenced in a study of T-cell memory formation after mild COVID-19. TCRdb re-analysed the 5' RACE reads in MiXCR, keeping a single row per CDR3 protein. The data hold about 260,000 distinct CDR3 sequences, with around 16% observed a single time. Specimen: PBMCs or a T cell subset sorted from them (not recorded which). The receptor set was obtained from a man aged 18 to 29 who had mild COVID-19 (a few samples of this study predate the infection). Cell type and time point are not known.

The rearrangement joins TRBV7-3 to TRBJ1-2; D ambiguous. Germline-derived CDR1 and CDR2 are SGHTA and FQGTGA. V was pared by 5 bases and J by 7 bases, with 14 bases between. There are 13 residues in the CDR3. CDR3 sequence reads: CASSPRPGAGYTF. DNA of the CDR3: TGTGCCAGCAGCCCCCGCCCGGGTGCTGGCTACACCTTC.

The chain is built from TRBV13 and TRBJ2-3; D may be TRBD2 (6 bases). V gave up 5 bases and J gave up 2 bases, with 17 bases separating them. This CDR3 comprises 16 residues. CDR1 and CDR2 from the germline V gene are PRHDT and FYEKMQ (reference sequence). The CDR3 DNA reads as TGTGCCAGCAGCAAAGGGTCGGGGGTCCTCACAGATACGCAGTATTTT. The encoded protein is CASSKGSGVLTDTQYF.

This clonotype was seen a handful of times. V is TRBV27 and J is TRBJ2-3; D is possibly TRBD1 (6 bases). This CDR3 spans 20 amino acids. Germline values: CDR1 MNHEY, CDR2 SMNVEV (reference sequence). Trimming took 4 bases from V and 3 from J, leaving 29 bases between them. The CDR3 region is CASSSPRTGRASLLTDTQYF. CDR3 DNA sequence: TGTGCCAGCAGTTCCCCAAGAACAGGGCGTGCGAGTTTATTGACAGATACGCAGTATTTT.

The table lists this clonotype with a few counts. The chain uses TRBV11-2 and TRBJ2-3; D may be TRBD1 or TRBD2 (6 bases each). Looked up from germline, CDR1 is SGHAT and CDR2 is FQNNGV. The V end lost 0 bases, the J end lost 4 bases, and 14 bases lay between the germline ends. The CDR3 extends over 16 amino acids. CDR3 amino acids: CASSLDLKGGADTQYF. DNA of the CDR3: TGTGCCAGCAGCTTAGATCTAAAGGGGGGCGCAGATACGCAGTATTTT.

This clonotype was found a few times. V and J are TRBV12-3 or TRBV12-4 and TRBJ1-2, with D maybe TRBD1 (6 bases). Trimming left V 6 bases short and J 6 bases short, with 14 bases between. The CDR3 has 13 amino acids. The CDR3 sequence: CASSRRGGDGYTF. CDR3 sequence (DNA): TGTGCCAGCAGCCGTCGAGGGGGTGATGGCTACACCTTC.

Comment on this clonotype: This may come from a read error, since a much larger clone is one base off. The chain uses TRBV29-1 and TRBJ2-3; D possibly corresponds to TRBD2 (5 bases). Trimming left V 4 bases short and J 6 bases short, with 14 bases between. The CDR3 extends over 13 amino acids. Germline V CDR1 and CDR2: SQVTM, ANQGSEA. This CDR3 reads CSVAQAARDTQYF. The CDR3 DNA is TGCAGCGTTGCCCAAGCGGCTCGGGATACGCAGTATTTT.

V is TRBV11-2 and J is TRBJ2-7; D is unresolved. Per germline, CDR1 SGHAT and CDR2 FQNNGV. The CDR3 is 14 amino acids. Trimming removed 6 bases at V and 2 bases at J, with 14 bases between. The CDR3 DNA reads TGTGCCAGCAGTCAGGCGCGATACCCCTACGAGCAGTACGTC. This encodes CASSQARYPYEQYV.

There are many counts of this clonotype. The chain employs TRBV9 and TRBJ2-5; D uncertain. The germline V gene has CDR1 SGDLS and CDR2 YYNGEE. V lost 0 bases to trimming and J lost 1 base, with 10 bases between them. This CDR3 is built from 15 residues. CDR3 sequence (DNA): TGTGCCAGCAGCGTAGGGCCTACCTCCCAAGAGACCCAGTACTTC. Residues: CASSVGPTSQETQYF.

The chain has TRBV28 and TRBJ2-2; D possibly corresponds to TRBD1 (5 bases). With 11 bases removed from V and 6 bases from J, the gap between germline ends came to 13 bases. This CDR3 region has 12 residues. The germline CDR1 and CDR2 sequences are MDHEN and SYDVKM. This chain's CDR3 is CAGQGIAGELFF. CDR3 bases: TGTGCCGGGCAGGGTATCGCCGGGGAGCTGTTTTTT.

The sample holds a few counts of this clonotype. This sequence joins TRBV18 and TRBJ1-2; D unclear. This CDR3 has 14 amino acids. Germline loops: CDR1 KGHSH, CDR2 LQKENI. Trimming took 2 bases from V and 4 from J, leaving 11 bases between them. In DNA, the CDR3 is TGTGCCAGCTCACCAGTGGGCGAGGGCTATGGCTACACCTTC. This sequence encodes CASSPVGEGYGYTF.

The CDR3 DNA sequence: TGTGCCAGCACCCCTGGGGGTAGCTCTGGAAACACCATATATTTT. Amino acid sequence: CASTPGGSSGNTIYF. This chain joins TRBV3-1 and TRBJ1-3; the D gene is possibly TRBD1 (5 bases). This CDR3 is 15 amino acids long. Looked up from germline, CDR1 is LGHDT and CDR2 is YNNKEL (reference sequence). Trimming took off 7 bases at V and 0 bases at J, with 13 bases between the two ends.

This clonotype was observed a handful of times. CDR3 sequence: CASTGQIFSNQPQHF. In DNA, the CDR3 is TGTGCCAGCACGGGACAGATTTTTAGCAATCAGCCCCAGCATTTT. The chain employs TRBV2 and TRBJ1-5, with TRBD1 identical over 7 bases. Germline assignment: CDR1 SNHLY and CDR2 FYNNEI. Unmatched junction bases numbered 6, after V lost 7 bases and J lost 0 bases. This CDR3 contains 15 residues.

This clonotype came up a few times. V usage is TRBV29-1 and J usage is TRBJ1-1; no clear D gene. The CDR3 length is 12 residues. Trimming removed 6 bases at V and 1 base at J, with 9 bases between. CDR1 and CDR2 from the germline V gene are SQVTM and ANQGSEA. DNA of the CDR3: TGCAGCGTGGTTCAGTCGAACACTGAAGCTTTCTTT. Protein product: CSVVQSNTEAFF.

This clonotype was seen more than once but under ten times. V is TRBV4-1 and J is TRBJ1-2; 8 bases are a match to TRBD1. The CDR3 is 16 amino acids. Germline CDR1 is MGHRA and CDR2 is YSYEKL. Trimming removed 0 bases from V and 7 bases from J; junction bases left unmatched: 10. The CDR3 bases are TGCGCCAGCAGCCAAGAAGGTCACGGGACAGGAGTTGGCTACACCTTC. This translates into CASSQEGHGTGVGYTF.

J is TRBJ1-2 and V is TRBV6-6, with TRBD1 matching over 8 bases. The CDR3 extends over 16 amino acids. The trim removed 2 bases at V and 0 bases at J, leaving 5 bases unmatched. The germline V gene encodes CDR1 MNHNY and CDR2 SVGAGI (reference sequence). The CDR3 DNA is TGTGCCAGCAGTTACCCAGAGGACAGGGCTAACTATGGCTACACCTTC. It yields the protein CASSYPEDRANYGYTF.

This chain uses TRBV7-9 with TRBJ1-3; 7 bases align to TRBD1. Germline CDR1 reads SEHNR; CDR2 reads FQNEAQ (reference sequence). The CDR3 covers 15 residues. The J segment lost 10 bases and the V segment lost 7 bases, leaving 16 bases of the junction unmatched. The CDR3 nucleotides are TGTGCCAGCACCGCGACAGGGCCGGAAGGTCCGACCATATATTTT. Encoded protein: CASTATGPEGPTIYF. The full variable domain, completed using reference TRBV7-9 and TRBJ1-3, is DTGVSQNPRHKITKRGQNVTFRCDPISEHNRLYWYRQTLGQGPEFLTYFQNEAQLEKSRLLSDRFSAERPKGSFSTLEIQRTEQGDSAMYLCASTATGPEGPTIYFGEGSWLTVV.

The CDR3 protein is CASSWDQSYGYTF. The CDR3, as DNA: TGTGCCAGCAGTTGGGATCAGTCCTATGGCTACACCTTC. This chain joins TRBV5-6 and TRBJ1-2; D ambiguous. The ends were cut back, 5 bases at V and 4 bases at J, with 12 bases in the middle. Looked up from germline, CDR1 is SGHDT and CDR2 is YYEEEE. This CDR3 spans 13 amino acids.

The table lists this clonotype with a few counts. The rearrangement uses TRBV12-3 or TRBV12-4 and TRBJ2-3; 10 nucleotides line up with TRBD2. V shed 1 base and J 5 bases; nucleotides not matched to a gene: 3. CDR3 length: 15 residues. CDR3 nucleotides: TGTGCCAGCAGTTTAGGAGCGGGGGGGCAAGATACGCAGTATTTT. Translated: CASSLGAGGQDTQYF.

This chain uses TRBV25-1 with TRBJ1-1, with D possibly TRBD1 on 6 matching bases. The germline CDR1 and CDR2 sequences are MGHDK and SYGVNS. V was trimmed by 0 bases and J by 4 bases, leaving 6 bases between them. This CDR3 contains 13 residues. The CDR3 DNA reads TGTGCCAGCAGTGAATACAGGGGCACTGAAGCTTTCTTT. This encodes CASSEYRGTEAFF. Filled out from reference TRBV25-1 and TRBJ1-1, the complete variable domain reads EADIYQTPRYLVIGTGKKITLECSQTMGHDKMYWYQQDPGMELHLIHYSYGVNSTEKGDLSSESTVSRIRTEHFPLTLESARPSHTSQYLCASSEYRGTEAFFGQGTRLTVV.

This clonotype appeared a few times. This chain links TRBV4-3 with TRBJ1-1; 7 nucleotides line up with TRBD1. J was trimmed by 5 bases and V by 4 bases; bases with no gene match: 10. This CDR3 comprises 15 residues. Germline V gene data show CDR1 as LGHNA and CDR2 as YSLEER. CDR3 sequence (DNA): TGCGCCAGCAGCCGAGCCGGGACAGCGGGGACTGAAGCTTTCTTT. It translates to CASSRAGTAGTEAFF.

This clonotype appeared many times. This chain uses TRBV5-1 with TRBJ1-5, with D possibly TRBD1 on 5 matching bases. This CDR3 spans 13 amino acids. Trimming shortened V by 5 bases and J by 0 bases, and 6 bases separated the two germline ends. Germline values: CDR1 SGHRS, CDR2 YFSETQ. This CDR3 reads CASRQDSNQPQHF. In nucleotides, the CDR3 is TGCGCCAGCAGACAGGATAGCAATCAGCCCCAGCATTTT.

CDR3 sequence (DNA): TGTGCCAGCAGCACGTTCAGGGGAGGCAATTCACCCCTCCACTTT. Its translation is CASSTFRGGNSPLHF. The genes are TRBV5-5 and TRBJ1-6; TRBD1 is a possible D gene (6 bases). With 4 bases removed from V and 7 bases from J, the gap between germline ends came to 15 bases. The CDR3 runs to 15 residues. Germline values: CDR1 SGHKS, CDR2 YYEKEE (reference sequence).

This clonotype turned up a few times. The chain uses TRBV12-5 and TRBJ2-5, with 9 bases aligning to TRBD1. With V trimmed by 0 bases and J by 4 bases, 27 bases remained unmatched. CDR1 and CDR2 from the germline V gene are LGHNT and FRNRAP. The CDR3 loop spans 23 amino acids. The DNA for the CDR3 is TGTGCTAGTGGTTTGGTAATAATGTCGCGGCTTTGGTCACCGGGGACAGGGCGAGAGACCCAGTACTTC. This encodes CASGLVIMSRLWSPGTGRETQYF.

This clonotype was seen more than once but under ten times. The rearrangement uses TRBV28 and TRBJ2-3, with TRBD2 identical over 11 bases. V was clipped by 3 bases and J by 0 bases; unmatched bases: 8. This CDR3 region has 18 residues. Germline-derived CDR1 and CDR2 are MDHEN and SYDVKM. CDR3 amino acids: CASSFPPLAGVSTDTQYF. The DNA for the CDR3 is TGTGCCAGCAGTTTTCCCCCACTAGCGGGGGTTAGCACAGATACGCAGTATTTT.

J is TRBJ1-1 and V is TRBV5-1; D is unclear. Germline assignment: CDR1 SGHRS and CDR2 YFSETQ. The V end lost 2 bases, the J end lost 1 base, and 6 bases lay between the germline ends. CDR3 length equals 13 residues. CDR3 sequence (DNA): TGCGCCAGCAGCTTCGAGGGGAACACTGAAGCTTTCTTT. Amino acid sequence: CASSFEGNTEAFF.

A few counts support this clonotype. This chain joins TRBV3-1 and TRBJ1-1; no reliable D call. The CDR3 spans 13 residues. Germline values: CDR1 LGHDT, CDR2 YNNKEL (reference sequence). V lost 3 bases and J 1 base, leaving 6 bases between the germline ends. This CDR3 reads CASSHRRNTEAFF. CDR3 nucleotide sequence: TGTGCCAGCAGCCATAGGAGGAACACTGAAGCTTTCTTT.

V usage is TRBV7-2 and J usage is TRBJ1-2; D uncertain. This CDR3 contains 15 residues. CDR1 SGHTA and CDR2 FQGNSA come from the germline V gene. The V gene lost 1 base and the J gene lost 1 base, with 10 bases spanning the gap. CDR3 region: CASSLVSGVNYGYTF. CDR3 DNA sequence: TGTGCCAGCAGCTTAGTGTCTGGAGTTAACTATGGCTACACCTTC. Together with reference TRBV7-2 and TRBJ1-2, the CDR3 gives the full variable domain: GAGVSQSPSNKVTEKGKDVELRCDPISGHTALYWYRQSLGQGLEFLIYFQGNSAPDKSGLPSDRFSAERTGGSVSTLTIQRTQQEDSAVYLCASSLVSGVNYGYTFGSGTRLTVV.